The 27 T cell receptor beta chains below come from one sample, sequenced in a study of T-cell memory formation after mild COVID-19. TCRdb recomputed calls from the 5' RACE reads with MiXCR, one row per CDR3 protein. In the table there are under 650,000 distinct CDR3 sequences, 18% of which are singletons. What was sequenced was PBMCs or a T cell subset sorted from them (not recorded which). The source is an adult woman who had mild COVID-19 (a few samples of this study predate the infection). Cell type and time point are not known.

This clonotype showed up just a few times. CDR3 DNA sequence: TGCAGTGCTAGAGATGCAGTCAGTCCCTCTGGAAACACCATATATTTT. It encodes CSARDAVSPSGNTIYF. J is TRBJ1-3 and V is TRBV20-1; D uncertain. The ends were cut back, 0 bases at V and 0 bases at J, with 12 bases in the middle. Germline assignment: CDR1 DFQATT and CDR2 SNEGSKA (reference sequence). The CDR3 contains 16 residues.

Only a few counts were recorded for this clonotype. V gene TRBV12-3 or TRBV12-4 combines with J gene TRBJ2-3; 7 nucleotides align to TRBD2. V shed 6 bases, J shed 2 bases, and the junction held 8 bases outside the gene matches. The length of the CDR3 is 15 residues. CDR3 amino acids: CASSPRLAATDTQYF. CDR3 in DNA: TGTGCCAGCAGCCCTCGGCTAGCGGCCACAGATACGCAGTATTTT.

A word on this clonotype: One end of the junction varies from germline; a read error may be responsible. The CDR3 DNA reads as TGTGCCAGCTCACCTCGGGGGGCCCCCGCACGATTC. Protein product: CASSPRGAPARF. The rearrangement uses TRBV18 and TRBJ2-1; D perhaps matches TRBD2 (7 bases). Per germline, CDR1 KGHSH and CDR2 LQKENI. The CDR3 is 12 amino acids. Combining the CDR3 with reference TRBV18 and TRBJ2-1 gives the whole variable domain NAGVMQNPRHLVRRRGQEARLRCSPMKGHSHVYWYRQLPEEGLKFMVYLQKENIIDESGMPKERFSAEFPKEGPSILRIQQVVRGDSAAYFCASSPRGAPARFGPGTRLTVL.

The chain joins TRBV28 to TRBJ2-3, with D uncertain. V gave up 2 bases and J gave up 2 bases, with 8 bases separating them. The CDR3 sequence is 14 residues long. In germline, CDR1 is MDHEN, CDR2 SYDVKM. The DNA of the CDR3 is TGTGCCAGCAGTTTACCGCAGGTCACAGATACGCAGTATTTT. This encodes CASSLPQVTDTQYF.

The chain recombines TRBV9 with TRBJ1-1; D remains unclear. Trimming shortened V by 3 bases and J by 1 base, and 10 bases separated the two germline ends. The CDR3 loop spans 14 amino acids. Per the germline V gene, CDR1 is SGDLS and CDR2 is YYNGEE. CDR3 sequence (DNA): TGTGCCAGCAGCGGTTTCCCCCGGAACACTGAAGCTTTCTTT. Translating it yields CASSGFPRNTEAFF.

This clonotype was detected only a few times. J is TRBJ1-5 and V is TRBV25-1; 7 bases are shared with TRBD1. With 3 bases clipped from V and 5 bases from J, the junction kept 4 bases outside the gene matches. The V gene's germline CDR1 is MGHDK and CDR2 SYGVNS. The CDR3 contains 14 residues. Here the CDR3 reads CASSEGQLDQPQHF. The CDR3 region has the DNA TGTGCCAGCAGTGAGGGACAGCTTGATCAGCCCCAGCATTTT.

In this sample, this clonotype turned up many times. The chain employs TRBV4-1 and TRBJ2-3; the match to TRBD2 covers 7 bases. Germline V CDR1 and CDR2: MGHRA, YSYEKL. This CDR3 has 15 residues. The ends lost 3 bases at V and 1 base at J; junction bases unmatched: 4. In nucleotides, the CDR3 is TGCGCCAGCAGCCAGAGGACTAGGGGCACAGATACGCAGTATTTT. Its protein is CASSQRTRGTDTQYF.

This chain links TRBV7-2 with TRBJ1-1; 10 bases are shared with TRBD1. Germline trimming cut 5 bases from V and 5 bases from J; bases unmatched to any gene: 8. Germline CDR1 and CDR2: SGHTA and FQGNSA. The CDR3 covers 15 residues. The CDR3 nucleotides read TGTGCCAGCAGCCTATATGGACAGGGGGTAACTGAAGCTTTCTTT. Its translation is CASSLYGQGVTEAFF.

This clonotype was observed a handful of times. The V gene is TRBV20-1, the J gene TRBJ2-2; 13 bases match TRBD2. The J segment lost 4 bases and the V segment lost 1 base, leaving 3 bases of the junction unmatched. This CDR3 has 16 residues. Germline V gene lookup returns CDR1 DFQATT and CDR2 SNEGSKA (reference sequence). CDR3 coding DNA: TGCAGTGCTAGAGCGACTAGCGGGGGGTCCACCGGGGAGCTGTTTTTT. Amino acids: CSARATSGGSTGELFF.

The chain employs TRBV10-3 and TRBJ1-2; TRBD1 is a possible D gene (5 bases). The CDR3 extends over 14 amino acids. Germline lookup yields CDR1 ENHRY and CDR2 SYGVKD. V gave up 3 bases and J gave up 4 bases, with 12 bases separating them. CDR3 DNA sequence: TGTGCCATCAGTGAACCCAGGGTGGGCTATGGCTACACCTTC. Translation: CAISEPRVGYGYTF.

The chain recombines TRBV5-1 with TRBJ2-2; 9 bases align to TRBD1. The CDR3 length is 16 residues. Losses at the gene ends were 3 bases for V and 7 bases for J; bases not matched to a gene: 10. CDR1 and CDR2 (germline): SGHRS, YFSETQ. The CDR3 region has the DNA TGCGCCAGCAGCTCCCGGGACAGGGCTCGAGGCGGGGAGCTGTTTTTT. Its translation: CASSSRDRARGGELFF.

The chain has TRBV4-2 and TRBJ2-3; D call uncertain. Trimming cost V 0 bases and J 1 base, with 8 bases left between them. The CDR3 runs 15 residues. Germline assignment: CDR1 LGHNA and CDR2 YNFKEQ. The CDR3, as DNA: TGTGCCAGCAGCCAAGACCTCGAGGGCACAGATACGCAGTATTTT. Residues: CASSQDLEGTDTQYF.

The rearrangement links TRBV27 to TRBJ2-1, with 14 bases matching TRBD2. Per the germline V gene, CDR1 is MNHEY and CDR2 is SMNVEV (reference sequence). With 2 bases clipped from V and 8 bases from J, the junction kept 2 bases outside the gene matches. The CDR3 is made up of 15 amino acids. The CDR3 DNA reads TGTGCCAGCAGTTTAGTGACTAGCGGGAGGGATGAGCAGTTCTTC. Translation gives CASSLVTSGRDEQFF.

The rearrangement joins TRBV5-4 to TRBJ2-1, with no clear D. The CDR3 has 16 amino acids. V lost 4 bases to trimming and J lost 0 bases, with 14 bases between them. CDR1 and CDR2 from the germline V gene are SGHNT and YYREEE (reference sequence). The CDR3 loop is CASSLSTISSYNEQFF. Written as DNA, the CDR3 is TGTGCCAGCAGCCTATCTACGATAAGCTCCTACAATGAGCAGTTCTTC.

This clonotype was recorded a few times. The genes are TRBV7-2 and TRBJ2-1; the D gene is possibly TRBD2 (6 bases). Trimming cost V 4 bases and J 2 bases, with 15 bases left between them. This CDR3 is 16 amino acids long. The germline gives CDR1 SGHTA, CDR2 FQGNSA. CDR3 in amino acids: CASSSVGGIPYNEQFF. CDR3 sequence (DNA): TGTGCCAGCAGCTCCGTTGGCGGGATCCCCTACAATGAGCAGTTCTTC. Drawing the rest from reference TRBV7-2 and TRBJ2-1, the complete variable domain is GAGVSQSPSNKVTEKGKDVELRCDPISGHTALYWYRQSLGQGLEFLIYFQGNSAPDKSGLPSDRFSAERTGGSVSTLTIQRTQQEDSAVYLCASSSVGGIPYNEQFFGPGTRLTVL.

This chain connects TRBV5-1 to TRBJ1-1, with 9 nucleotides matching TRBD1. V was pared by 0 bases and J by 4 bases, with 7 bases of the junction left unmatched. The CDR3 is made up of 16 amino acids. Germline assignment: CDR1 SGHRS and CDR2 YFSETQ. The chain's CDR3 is CASSLVDRGGITEAFF. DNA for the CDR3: TGCGCCAGCAGCTTGGTGGACAGGGGAGGTATCACTGAAGCTTTCTTT.

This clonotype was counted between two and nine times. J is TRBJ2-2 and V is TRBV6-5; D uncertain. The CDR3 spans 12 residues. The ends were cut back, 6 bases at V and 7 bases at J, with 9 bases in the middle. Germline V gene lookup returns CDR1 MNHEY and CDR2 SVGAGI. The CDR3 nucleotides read TGTGCCAGCAGCCGCGTAAGCGGGGAGCTGTTTTTT. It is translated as CASSRVSGELFF.

Here the CDR3 reads CASSLWTGALDYGYTF. For the CDR3, the DNA is TGTGCCAGTAGTTTGTGGACAGGGGCTTTGGACTATGGCTACACCTTC. The rearrangement uses TRBV19 and TRBJ1-2, with 9 bases matching TRBD1. The V and J ends lost 5 bases and 3 bases, in that order; junction bases with no gene match: 10. The CDR3 sequence is 16 residues long. CDR1 is LNHDA, CDR2 SQIVND, per germline (reference sequence).

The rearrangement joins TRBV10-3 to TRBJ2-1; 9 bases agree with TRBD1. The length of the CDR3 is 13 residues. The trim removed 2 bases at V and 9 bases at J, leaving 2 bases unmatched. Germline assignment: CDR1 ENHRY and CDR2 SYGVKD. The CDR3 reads CAISEATGGEQFF. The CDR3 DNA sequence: TGTGCCATCAGTGAGGCGACAGGGGGTGAGCAGTTCTTC.

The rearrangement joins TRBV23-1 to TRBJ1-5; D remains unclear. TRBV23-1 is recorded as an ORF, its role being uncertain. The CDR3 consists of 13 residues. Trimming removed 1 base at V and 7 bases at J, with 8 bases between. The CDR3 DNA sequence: TGCGCCAGCAGTCAATACATCCCCCAGCCCCAGCATTTT. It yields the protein CASSQYIPQPQHF.

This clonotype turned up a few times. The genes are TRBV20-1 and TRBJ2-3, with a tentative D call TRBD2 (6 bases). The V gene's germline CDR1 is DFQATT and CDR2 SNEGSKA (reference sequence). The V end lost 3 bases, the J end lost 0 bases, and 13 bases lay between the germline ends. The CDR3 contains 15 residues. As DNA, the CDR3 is TGCAGTGCTAGGGGACTGAGGACTAGCACAGATACGCAGTATTTT. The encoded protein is CSARGLRTSTDTQYF.

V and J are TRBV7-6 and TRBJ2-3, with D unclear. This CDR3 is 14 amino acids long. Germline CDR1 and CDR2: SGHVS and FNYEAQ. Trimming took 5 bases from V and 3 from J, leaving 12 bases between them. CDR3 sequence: CASSRAPRTDTQYF. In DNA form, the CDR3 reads TGTGCCAGCAGCCGCGCTCCACGAACAGATACGCAGTATTTT.

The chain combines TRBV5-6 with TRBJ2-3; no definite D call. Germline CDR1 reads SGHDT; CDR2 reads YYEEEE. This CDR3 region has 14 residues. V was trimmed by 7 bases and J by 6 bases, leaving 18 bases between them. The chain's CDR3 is CASGTDGLTDTQYF. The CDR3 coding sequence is TGTGCCAGCGGTACGGACGGATTAACGGATACGCAGTATTTT.

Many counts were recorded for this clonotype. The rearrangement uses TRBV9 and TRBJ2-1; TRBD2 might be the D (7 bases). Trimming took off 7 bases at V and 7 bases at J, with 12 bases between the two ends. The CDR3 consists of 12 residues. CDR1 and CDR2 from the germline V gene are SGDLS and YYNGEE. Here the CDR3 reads CASGGAENEQFF. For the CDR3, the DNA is TGTGCCAGCGGGGGGGCGGAGAATGAGCAGTTCTTC.

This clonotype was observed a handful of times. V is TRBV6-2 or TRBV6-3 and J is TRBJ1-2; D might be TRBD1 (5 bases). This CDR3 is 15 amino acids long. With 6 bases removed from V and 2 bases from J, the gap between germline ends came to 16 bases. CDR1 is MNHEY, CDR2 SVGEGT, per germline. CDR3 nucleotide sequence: TGTGCCAGCAGCCGCGACATCGGGGGGAACTATGGCTACACCTTC. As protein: CASSRDIGGNYGYTF.

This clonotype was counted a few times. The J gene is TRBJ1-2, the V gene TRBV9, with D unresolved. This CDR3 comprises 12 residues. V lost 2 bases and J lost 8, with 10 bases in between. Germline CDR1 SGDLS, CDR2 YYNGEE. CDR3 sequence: CASSVQDRGYTF. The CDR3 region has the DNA TGTGCCAGCAGCGTTCAGGACCGGGGCTACACCTTC.

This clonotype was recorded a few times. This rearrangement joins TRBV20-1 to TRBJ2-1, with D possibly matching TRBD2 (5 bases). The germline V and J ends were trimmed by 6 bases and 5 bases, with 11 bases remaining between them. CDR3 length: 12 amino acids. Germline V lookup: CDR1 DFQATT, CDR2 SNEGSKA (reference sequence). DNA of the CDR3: TGCAGTGCGAGGGAGCCCAACAATGAGCAGTTCTTC. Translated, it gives CSAREPNNEQFF.